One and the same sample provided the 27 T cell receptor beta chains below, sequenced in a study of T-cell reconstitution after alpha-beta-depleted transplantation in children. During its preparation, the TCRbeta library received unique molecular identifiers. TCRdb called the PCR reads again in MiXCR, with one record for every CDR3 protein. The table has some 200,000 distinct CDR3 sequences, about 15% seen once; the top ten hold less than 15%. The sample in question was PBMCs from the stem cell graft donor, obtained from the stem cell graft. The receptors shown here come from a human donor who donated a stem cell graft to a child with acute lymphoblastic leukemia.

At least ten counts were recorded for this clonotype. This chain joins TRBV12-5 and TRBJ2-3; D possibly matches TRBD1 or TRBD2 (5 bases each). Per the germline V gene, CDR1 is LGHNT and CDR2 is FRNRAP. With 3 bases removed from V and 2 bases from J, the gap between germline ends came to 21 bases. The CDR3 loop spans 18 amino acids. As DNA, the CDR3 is TGTGCTAGTGGTTTTACCCGGGACGGGACGGGTCTCACAGATACGCAGTATTTT. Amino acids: CASGFTRDGTGLTDTQYF.

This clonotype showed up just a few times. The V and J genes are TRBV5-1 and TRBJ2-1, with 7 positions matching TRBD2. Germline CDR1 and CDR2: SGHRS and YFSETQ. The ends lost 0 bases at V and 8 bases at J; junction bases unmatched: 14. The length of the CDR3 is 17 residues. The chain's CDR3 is CASSLERDSPLRHEQFF. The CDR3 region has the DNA TGCGCCAGCAGCTTGGAGCGGGACTCCCCTCTGCGGCATGAGCAGTTCTTC.

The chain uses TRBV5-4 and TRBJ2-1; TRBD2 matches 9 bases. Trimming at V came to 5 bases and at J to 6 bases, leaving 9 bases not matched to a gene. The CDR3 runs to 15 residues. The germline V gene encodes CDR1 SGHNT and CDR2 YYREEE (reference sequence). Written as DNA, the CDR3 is TGTGCCAGCAGGACGGGACTAGCTAAAGGCAATGAGCAGTTCTTC. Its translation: CASRTGLAKGNEQFF.

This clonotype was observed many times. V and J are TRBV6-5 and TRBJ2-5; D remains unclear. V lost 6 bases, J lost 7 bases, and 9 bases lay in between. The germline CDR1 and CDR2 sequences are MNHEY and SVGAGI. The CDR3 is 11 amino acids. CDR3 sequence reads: CASRTTGTQYF. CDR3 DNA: TGTGCCAGCAGAACCACTGGGACCCAGTACTTC.

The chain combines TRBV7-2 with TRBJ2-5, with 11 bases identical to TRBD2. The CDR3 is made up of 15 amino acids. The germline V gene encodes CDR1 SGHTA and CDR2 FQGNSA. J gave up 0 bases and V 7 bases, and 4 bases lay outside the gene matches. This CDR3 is CASKLGLADQETQYF. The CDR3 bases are TGTGCCAGCAAATTGGGACTAGCGGACCAAGAGACCCAGTACTTC.

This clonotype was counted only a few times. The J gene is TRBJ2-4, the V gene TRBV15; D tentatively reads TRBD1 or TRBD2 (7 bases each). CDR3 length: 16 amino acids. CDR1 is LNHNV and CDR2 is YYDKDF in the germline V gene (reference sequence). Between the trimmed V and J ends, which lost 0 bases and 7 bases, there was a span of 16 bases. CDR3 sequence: CATSRDLEQGGNIQYF. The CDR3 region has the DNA TGTGCCACCAGCAGAGATCTAGAGCAGGGGGGGAACATTCAGTACTTC.

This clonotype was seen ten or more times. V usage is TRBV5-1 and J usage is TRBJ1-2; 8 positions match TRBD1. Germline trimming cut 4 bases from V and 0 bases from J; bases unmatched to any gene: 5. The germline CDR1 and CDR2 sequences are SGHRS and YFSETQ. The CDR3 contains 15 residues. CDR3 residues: CASSTTGGTNYGYTF. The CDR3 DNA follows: TGCGCCAGCAGCACCACAGGGGGTACTAACTATGGCTACACCTTC.

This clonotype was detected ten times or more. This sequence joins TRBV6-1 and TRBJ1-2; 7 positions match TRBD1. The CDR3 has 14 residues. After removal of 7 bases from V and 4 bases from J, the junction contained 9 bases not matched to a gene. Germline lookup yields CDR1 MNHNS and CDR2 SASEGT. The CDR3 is CASTRTGASYGYTF. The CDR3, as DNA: TGTGCCAGCACCAGAACAGGGGCTTCCTATGGCTACACCTTC.

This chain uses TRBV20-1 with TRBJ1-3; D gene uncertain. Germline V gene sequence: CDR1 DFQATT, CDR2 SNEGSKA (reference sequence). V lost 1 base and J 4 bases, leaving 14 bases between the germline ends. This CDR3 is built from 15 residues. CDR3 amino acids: CSARVGPRIGNTIYF. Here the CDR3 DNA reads TGCAGTGCTAGAGTCGGACCTAGAATCGGAAACACCATATATTTT.

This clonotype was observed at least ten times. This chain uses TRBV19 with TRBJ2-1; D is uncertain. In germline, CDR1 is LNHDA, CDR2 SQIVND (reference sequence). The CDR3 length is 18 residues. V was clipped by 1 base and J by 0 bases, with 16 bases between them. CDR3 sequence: CASSIGVVAAISYNEQFF. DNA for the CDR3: TGTGCCAGTAGTATAGGGGTTGTCGCTGCCATCTCCTACAATGAGCAGTTCTTC.

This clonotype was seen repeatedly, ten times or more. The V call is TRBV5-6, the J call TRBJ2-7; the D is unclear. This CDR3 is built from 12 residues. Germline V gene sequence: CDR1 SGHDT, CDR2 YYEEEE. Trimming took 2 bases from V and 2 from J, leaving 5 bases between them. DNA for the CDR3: TGTGCCAGCAGCTTAGGAACCTACGAGCAGTACTTC. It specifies CASSLGTYEQYF.

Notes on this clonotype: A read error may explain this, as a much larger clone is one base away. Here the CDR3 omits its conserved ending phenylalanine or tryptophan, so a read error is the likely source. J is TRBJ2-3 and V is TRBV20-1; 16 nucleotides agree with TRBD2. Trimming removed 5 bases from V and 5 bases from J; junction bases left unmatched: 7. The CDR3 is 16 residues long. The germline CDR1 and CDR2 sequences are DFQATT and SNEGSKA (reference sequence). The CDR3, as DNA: TGCAGTGCTCCTGGGACTAGCGGGAGGGCCGGAGATACGCAGTATTTG. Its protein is CSAPGTSGRAGDTQYL.

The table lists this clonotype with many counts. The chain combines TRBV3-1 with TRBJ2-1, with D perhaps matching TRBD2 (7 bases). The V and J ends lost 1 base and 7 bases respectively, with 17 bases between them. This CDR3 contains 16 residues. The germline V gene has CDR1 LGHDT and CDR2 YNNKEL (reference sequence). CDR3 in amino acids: CASSQVPGGGLNEQFF. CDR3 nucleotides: TGTGCCAGCAGCCAAGTGCCGGGGGGCGGGTTGAATGAGCAGTTCTTC.

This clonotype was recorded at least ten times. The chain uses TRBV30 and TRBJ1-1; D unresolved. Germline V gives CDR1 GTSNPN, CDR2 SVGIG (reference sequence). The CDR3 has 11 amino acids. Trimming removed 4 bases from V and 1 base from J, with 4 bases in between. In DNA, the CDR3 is TGTGCCTGGATTAGGAACACTGAAGCTTTCTTT. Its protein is CAWIRNTEAFF.

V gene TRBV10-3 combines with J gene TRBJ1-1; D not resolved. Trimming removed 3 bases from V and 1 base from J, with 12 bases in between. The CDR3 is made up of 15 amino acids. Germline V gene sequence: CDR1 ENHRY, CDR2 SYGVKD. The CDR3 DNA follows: TGTGCCATCAGTGATAGGGTTACAGAGAACACTGAAGCTTTCTTT. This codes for CAISDRVTENTEAFF.

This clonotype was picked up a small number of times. CDR3 bases: TGTGCCAGCAGCTTAGCCCGGACAGGGGCTTTGTCGAATGAGCAGTTCTTC. It encodes CASSLARTGALSNEQFF. V usage is TRBV7-2 and J usage is TRBJ2-1, with 9 bases matching TRBD1. This CDR3 has 17 amino acids. V lost 0 bases, J lost 7 bases, and 10 bases stayed unmatched. Per germline, CDR1 SGHTA and CDR2 FQGNSA.

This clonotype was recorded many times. The CDR3 nucleotides are TGTGCCAGCAGTGACGGACCCATGGATGAGCAGTTCTTC. Translated, it gives CASSDGPMDEQFF. The rearrangement links TRBV6-4 to TRBJ2-1; D not resolved. Germline V gene data show CDR1 as MRHNA and CDR2 as SNTAGT. The CDR3 runs 13 residues. Trimming cost V 2 bases and J 8 bases, with 10 bases left between them.

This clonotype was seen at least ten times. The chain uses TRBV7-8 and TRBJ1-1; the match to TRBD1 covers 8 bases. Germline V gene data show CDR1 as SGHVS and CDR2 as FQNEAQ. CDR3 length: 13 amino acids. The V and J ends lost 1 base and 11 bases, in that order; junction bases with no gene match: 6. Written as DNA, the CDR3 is TGTGCCAGCAGCTTAGTCCTTCAGGGGGCGGCTTTCTTT. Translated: CASSLVLQGAAFF.

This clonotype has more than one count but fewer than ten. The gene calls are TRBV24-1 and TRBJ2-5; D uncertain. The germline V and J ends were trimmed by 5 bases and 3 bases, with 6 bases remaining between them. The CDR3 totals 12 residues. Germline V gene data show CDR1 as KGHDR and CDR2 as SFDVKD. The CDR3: CATSGNEETQYF. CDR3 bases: TGTGCCACCAGTGGGAATGAAGAGACCCAGTACTTC.

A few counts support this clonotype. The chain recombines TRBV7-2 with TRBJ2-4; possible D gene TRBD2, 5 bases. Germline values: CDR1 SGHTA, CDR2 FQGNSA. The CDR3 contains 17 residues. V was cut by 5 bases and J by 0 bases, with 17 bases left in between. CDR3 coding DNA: TGTGCCAGCAGCCTCCCTAGCAGTTCCTTAGCCAAAAACATTCAGTACTTC. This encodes CASSLPSSSLAKNIQYF.

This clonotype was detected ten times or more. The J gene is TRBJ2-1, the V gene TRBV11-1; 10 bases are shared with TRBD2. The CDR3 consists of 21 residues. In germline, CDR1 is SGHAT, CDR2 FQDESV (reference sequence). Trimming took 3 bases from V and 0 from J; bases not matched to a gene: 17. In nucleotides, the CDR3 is TGTGCCAGCAGCTTGGGAGCTAGCGGGAGTTGGCTTCGGACCTCCTACAATGAGCAGTTCTTC. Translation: CASSLGASGSWLRTSYNEQFF.

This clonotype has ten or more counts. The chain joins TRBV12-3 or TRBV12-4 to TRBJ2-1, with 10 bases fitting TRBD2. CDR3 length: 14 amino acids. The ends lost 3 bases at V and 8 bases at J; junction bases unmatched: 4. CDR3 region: CASSFASGSDEQFF. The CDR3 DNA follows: TGTGCCAGCAGTTTCGCTAGCGGGAGCGATGAGCAGTTCTTC.

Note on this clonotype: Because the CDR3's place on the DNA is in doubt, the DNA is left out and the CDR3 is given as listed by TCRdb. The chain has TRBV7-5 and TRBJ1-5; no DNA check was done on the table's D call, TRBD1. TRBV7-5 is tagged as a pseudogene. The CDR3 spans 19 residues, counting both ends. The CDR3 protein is CISVPEAYRTDRGGQPQHF.

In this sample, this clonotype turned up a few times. CDR3 nucleotides: TGCAGTGCTAGCCAACGGGGGAGGGGGGGAGAAGCTTTCTTT. This codes for CSASQRGRGGEAFF. V gene TRBV20-1 combines with J gene TRBJ1-1; D perhaps matches TRBD1 (6 bases). Trimming removed 3 bases from V and 8 bases from J, with 19 bases in between. Germline V gene data show CDR1 as DFQATT and CDR2 as SNEGSKA (reference sequence). The CDR3 is made up of 14 amino acids.

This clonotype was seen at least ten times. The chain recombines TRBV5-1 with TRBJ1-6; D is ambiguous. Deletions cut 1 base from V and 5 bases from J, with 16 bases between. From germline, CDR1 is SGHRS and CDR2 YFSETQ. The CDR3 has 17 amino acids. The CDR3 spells CASSLRPLDTDNSPLHF. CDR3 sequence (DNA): TGCGCCAGCAGCTTGAGGCCCCTAGACACGGATAATTCACCCCTCCACTTT.

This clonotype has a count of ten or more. The CDR3 DNA reads TGTGCCAGCAGCTTGGAACTAGCGGGTTCCTACGAGCAGTACTTC. This encodes CASSLELAGSYEQYF. V is TRBV5-5 and J is TRBJ2-7, with 9 positions matching TRBD2. The CDR3 contains 15 residues. V trimming: 0 bases; J trimming: 1 base; junction bases outside the gene matches: 2. The germline gives CDR1 SGHKS, CDR2 YYEKEE (reference sequence).

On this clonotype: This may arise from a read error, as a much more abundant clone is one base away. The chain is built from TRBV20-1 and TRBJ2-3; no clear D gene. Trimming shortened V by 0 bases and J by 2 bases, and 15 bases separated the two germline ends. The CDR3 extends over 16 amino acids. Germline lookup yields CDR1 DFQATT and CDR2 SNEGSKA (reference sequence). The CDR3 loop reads CSARDYGISITDTQYF. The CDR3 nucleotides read TGCAGTGCTAGAGATTATGGGATTAGCATCACAGATACGCAGTATTTT.